These T cell receptor beta chains were read from a single sample in a study of circulating tumor DNA in untreated peripheral T-cell lymphoma. Method: immunoSEQ multiplex PCR; TCRdb's copy keeps in-frame clones and lacks some. The sample gives some 10,000 clones, around four fifths of which show up once; 25% to 40% is in the top ten. Source material: tumor tissue. All receptors come from a human donor with peripheral T-cell lymphoma. CDR3s include the opening cysteine and the closing phenylalanine or tryptophan. D genes are given only for firm matches. Size is omitted from some rows. Given values are once, few, many or a class for expanded clones.

d_gene | j_gene | v_gene | abundance | CDR3aa | CDR3nt
NA | TRBJ1-1 | TRBV9 | NA | CASSLGTTEAFF | TGTGCCAGCAGCTTAGGGACAACTGAAGCTTTCTTT
NA | TRBJ2-3 | TRBV4-1 | NA | CASSRKQGSDTQYF | TGCGCCAGCAGCCGAAAGCAGGGGTCAGATACGCAGTATTTT
NA | TRBJ2-3 | TRBV19 | NA | CASSIGGDTQYF | TGTGCCAGTAGTATCGGGGGAGATACGCAGTATTTT
NA | TRBJ1-5 | TRBV19 | NA | CASNPRNQPQHF | TGTGCCAGTAACCCCCGTAATCAGCCCCAGCATTTT
NA | TRBJ1-1 | TRBV11-1 | NA | CASDFRQLNTEAFF | TGTGCCAGCGACTTCAGACAATTGAACACTGAAGCTTTCTTT
NA | TRBJ2-7 | TRBV15 | NA | CATSRFRQASSYEQYF | TGTGCCACCAGCAGATTTCGACAGGCGAGCTCCTACGAGCAGTACTTC
TRBD1 | TRBJ2-7 | TRBV19 | medium-sized | CASSIVLRGKHEQYF | TGTGCCAGTAGTATAGTCCTCAGGGGGAAGCACGAGCAGTACTTC
NA | TRBJ1-1 | TRBV11-3 | NA | CASSLGTAPLSGTEAFF | TGTGCCAGCAGCTTAGGCACCGCACCGCTCAGCGGCACTGAAGCTTTCTTT
NA | TRBJ2-2 | TRBV6-8 | NA | CASRKYREYTGELFF | TGTGCCAGCCGAAAGTACAGGGAATACACCGGGGAGCTGTTTTTT
NA | TRBJ1-5 | TRBV11-3 | once | CASSLVGGNQPQHF | TGTGCCAGCAGCTTAGTAGGGGGCAATCAGCCCCAGCATTTT
NA | TRBJ1-4 | TRBV6-8 | NA | CASSYSPGFIATNEKLFF | TGTGCCAGCAGTTACTCGCCAGGGTTTATCGCAACTAATGAAAAACTGTTTTTT
NA | TRBJ2-6 | TRBV18 | few | CASSAEGSGANVLTF | TGTGCCAGCTCAGCCGAGGGTTCTGGGGCCAACGTCCTGACTTTC
NA | TRBJ2-7 | TRBV5-1 | once | CASSLGPASYEQYF | TGCGCCAGCAGCTTGGGTCCAGCTTCCTACGAGCAGTACTTC
NA | TRBJ1-2 | TRBV11-3 | NA | CASSPWTDLGYGYTF | TGTGCCAGCAGCCCCTGGACAGACCTAGGCTATGGCTACACCTTC
NA | TRBJ1-2 | TRBV25-1 | NA | CASSEGFAYGYTF | TGTGCCAGCAGTGAAGGCTTCGCCTATGGCTACACCTTC
NA | TRBJ1-4 | TRBV6-8 | NA | CASSWTQAEKLFF | TGTGCCAGCAGCTGGACTCAAGCGGAAAAACTGTTTTTT
NA | TRBJ1-5 | TRBV4-1 | NA | CASSQDLQKYQPQHF | TGCGCCAGCAGCCAAGATCTACAGAAATATCAGCCCCAGCATTTT
NA | TRBJ2-4 | TRBV1 | NA | CASSQGFVRELAKNIQYF | TGCGCCAGCAGCCAAGGCTTCGTGCGGGAGCTAGCCAAAAACATTCAGTACTTC
TRBD2 | TRBJ2-3 | TRBV29-1 | NA | CSVRTRQTDTQYF | TGCAGCGTCCGGACTAGACAGACAGATACGCAGTATTTT
NA | TRBJ1-3 | TRBV7-8 | NA | CASSLDFSRAYSGNTIYF | TGTGCCAGCAGCTTAGATTTTTCCCGCGCCTACTCTGGAAACACCATATATTTT
NA | TRBJ2-1 | TRBV6-7 | once | CASSYKPGPNYNEQFF | TGTGCCAGCAGTTACAAACCGGGACCCAACTACAATGAGCAGTTCTTC
NA | TRBJ2-2 | TRBV19 | NA | CATKEGGPYTGELFF | TGTGCCACCAAGGAAGGGGGGCCGTACACCGGGGAGCTGTTTTTT
NA | TRBJ1-3 | TRBV5-1 | NA | CASSLAASGNTIYF | TGCGCCAGCAGCTTGGCCGCCTCTGGAAACACCATATATTTT
TRBD1 | TRBJ2-2 | TRBV19 | NA | CASSGKIPRDRENTGELFF | TGTGCCAGTAGTGGGAAAATCCCCCGGGACAGGGAAAACACCGGGGAGCTGTTTTTT
NA | TRBJ2-7 | TRBV7-5 | NA | CASRWAGTGGYEQYF | TGTGCCAGCAGATGGGCCGGGACAGGGGGCTACGAGCAGTACTTC
TRBD1 | TRBJ2-2 | TRBV5-1 | few | CASSPYLDRGRTGELFF | TGCGCCAGCAGCCCATACCTGGACAGGGGAAGGACCGGGGAGCTGTTTTTT
NA | TRBJ2-3 | TRBV10-2 | NA | CASIFGGLSTDTQYF | TGCGCCAGCATTTTCGGGGGGCTCAGCACAGATACGCAGTATTTT
NA | TRBJ1-5 | TRBV8-2 | NA | CASRSSGTGFSFSNQPQHF | TGTGCCAGCAGGAGCTCAGGGACAGGGTTCTCCTTCAGCAATCAGCCCCAGCATTTT
NA | TRBJ2-3 | TRBV25-1 | NA | CASSEYGTQADTQYF | TGTGCCAGCAGTGAATATGGGACCCAGGCGGATACGCAGTATTTT
NA | TRBJ2-7 | TRBV10-2 | NA | CASSLSSGYEQYF | TGCGCCAGCAGTCTGAGTAGCGGCTACGAGCAGTACTTC
NA | TRBJ1-2 | TRBV19 | few | CASSMAKIYGYTF | TGTGCCAGTAGTATGGCAAAGATCTATGGCTACACCTTC
NA | TRBJ2-1 | TRBV6-8 | NA | CASSAAGGPYNEQFF | TGTGCCAGCAGTGCGGCAGGGGGGCCCTACAATGAGCAGTTCTTC
NA | TRBJ2-1 | TRBV6-4 | NA | CAISEHQDDEQFF | TGTGCCATCAGTGAGCATCAGGACGATGAGCAGTTCTTC
NA | TRBJ1-1 | TRBV11-3 | NA | CASSLLGVDTEAFF | TGTGCCAGCAGCTTGTTAGGGGTGGACACTGAAGCTTTCTTT
TRBD1 | TRBJ1-5 | TRBV11-3 | NA | CASSPTGGWGQPQHF | TGTGCCAGCAGCCCAACAGGGGGGTGGGGGCAGCCCCAGCATTTT
TRBD1 | TRBJ1-5 | TRBV19 | few | CASTWTGNSNQPQHF | TGTGCCAGTACCTGGACAGGGAACAGCAATCAGCCCCAGCATTTT
NA | TRBJ2-5 | TRBV30 | NA | CAWSEWGGETQYF | TGTGCCTGGAGTGAGTGGGGTGGGGAGACCCAGTACTTC
TRBD1 | TRBJ1-5 | TRBV2 | NA | CASSGDRAQPQHF | TGTGCCAGCAGCGGGGACAGGGCTCAGCCCCAGCATTTT
NA | TRBJ1-2 | TRBV6-8 | NA | CASSEDGFYGYTF | TGTGCCAGCAGTGAGGACGGGTTTTATGGCTACACCTTC
NA | TRBJ2-7 | TRBV11-3 | NA | CASSLLSRVDEQYF | TGTGCCAGCAGCTTGTTGTCCCGGGTGGACGAGCAGTACTTC
NA | TRBJ1-1 | TRBV6-8 | NA | CASSYTRARGANTEAFF | TGTGCCAGCAGTTATACAAGAGCCCGGGGGGCTAACACTGAAGCTTTCTTT
NA | TRBJ1-1 | TRBV6-1 | few | CASSEARGGKNTEAFF | TGTGCCAGCAGTGAAGCCAGGGGAGGTAAAAACACTGAAGCTTTCTTT
NA | TRBJ1-1 | TRBV10-3 | NA | CAISESYKNTEAFF | TGTGCCATCAGTGAGTCTTACAAGAACACTGAAGCTTTCTTT
NA | TRBJ2-5 | TRBV29-1 | NA | CSVVGGRSDEETQYF | TGCAGCGTTGTGGGGGGCAGGTCCGACGAAGAGACCCAGTACTTC
TRBD1 | TRBJ2-5 | TRBV28 | NA | CASSSGTGVQETQYF | TGTGCCAGCAGTTCCGGGACAGGCGTGCAAGAGACCCAGTACTTC
NA | TRBJ2-4 | TRBV18 | NA | CASSQSDMGKNIQYF | TGTGCCAGCTCACAATCGGACATGGGCAAAAACATTCAGTACTTC
TRBD1 | TRBJ1-2 | TRBV6-8 | NA | CASSSPHRTGPGGYTF | TGTGCCAGCAGTTCCCCCCACCGGACAGGGCCGGGGGGCTACACCTTC
NA | TRBJ2-5 | TRBV1 | NA | CASSQGQQYQETQYF | TGCGCCAGCAGCCAGGGACAGCAGTACCAAGAGACCCAGTACTTC
NA | TRBJ2-7 | TRBV28 | NA | CASPPRGFSYEQYF | TGTGCCAGCCCGCCCCGCGGTTTCTCCTACGAGCAGTACTTC
TRBD2 | TRBJ2-5 | TRBV11-3 | NA | CASRISGEGETQYF | TGTGCCAGCAGAATTAGCGGGGAGGGAGAGACCCAGTACTTC
NA | TRBJ2-5 | TRBV19 | NA | CASSIADSGGETQYF | TGTGCCAGTAGTATTGCGGACTCAGGCGGGGAGACCCAGTACTTC